These 21 T cell receptor beta chains were all obtained from the same sample, sequenced in a study of PD-L1 blockade in urothelial cancer (dated by TCRdb to between 2016 and 2019). Receptors were amplified or captured by the immunoSEQ multiplex PCR assay. TCRdb took this table from immuneACCESS and kept in-frame rearrangements with V and J called. Such tables lack part of the clones; where checked against another copy, unresolved V genes explain under half of the gap, and the rest is unexplained. A total of about 23,000 clones appear in this sample, about 90% of them only once. The ten largest clones add up to roughly 10% of the sample. This specimen's time point label, interpreted: peripheral blood 6 weeks after treatment start. The sample consisted of PBMCs, taken around atezolizumab (anti-PD-L1) treatment. The source of these receptors is a woman aged 60-75 years with urothelial cancer.

A few counts support this clone. The chain uses TRBV28 and TRBJ1-2, with unresolved D. The V gene's germline CDR1 is MDHEN and CDR2 SYDVKM. The germline V and J ends were trimmed by 2 bases and 8 bases, with 18 bases remaining between them. There are 15 residues in the CDR3. The CDR3 nucleotides read TGTGCCAGCAGTTTAAGCGGTCGGGCTAAGGGAGGCTACACCTTC. Translating gives CASSLSGRAKGGYTF.

This CDR3 is CASSRGGSAETQYF. Written as DNA, the CDR3 is TGCGCCAGCAGCCGAGGCGGGAGCGCGGAGACCCAGTACTTC. The chain links TRBV5-1 to TRBJ2-5; the match to TRBD2 covers 7 bases. The ends lost 4 bases at V and 5 bases at J; junction bases unmatched: 8. CDR1 is SGHRS, CDR2 YFSETQ, per germline. The CDR3 contains 14 residues.

The V gene is TRBV5-1, the J gene TRBJ1-2; D is perhaps TRBD1 (5 bases). The germline gives CDR1 SGHRS, CDR2 YFSETQ. V lost 3 bases and J lost 3, with 21 bases in between. The CDR3 is made up of 17 amino acids. CDR3 coding DNA: TGCGCCAGCAGCTATCAATCGAGAGGTGGGGCTCACTATGGCTACACCTTC. Translating gives CASSYQSRGGAHYGYTF.

The chain carries TRBV19 and TRBJ2-7; 8 nucleotides line up with TRBD1. With 7 bases clipped from V and 0 bases from J, the junction kept 2 bases outside the gene matches. CDR1 is LNHDA, CDR2 SQIVND, per germline (reference sequence). This CDR3 spans 13 amino acids. CDR3 residues: CASNQGASYEQYF. Written as DNA, the CDR3 is TGTGCCAGTAACCAGGGGGCCTCCTACGAGCAGTACTTC.

The chain employs TRBV18 and TRBJ2-2; 13 nucleotides agree with TRBD2. The CDR3 extends over 16 amino acids. The V gene end was trimmed by 5 bases and the J gene end by 2 bases; junction bases not matched to a gene: 2. Germline CDR1 reads KGHSH; CDR2 reads LQKENI. The CDR3: CASSRTSGSNTGELFF. The CDR3 coding sequence is TGTGCCAGCTCAAGGACTAGCGGGAGTAACACCGGGGAGCTGTTTTTT.

This chain connects TRBV15 to TRBJ2-1; D is perhaps TRBD2 (6 bases). The V gene lost 1 base and the J gene lost 5 bases, with 12 bases spanning the gap. Germline CDR1 reads LNHNV; CDR2 reads YYDKDF (reference sequence). The CDR3 length is 15 residues. CDR3 sequence (DNA): TGTGCCACCAGCAGAGTTCTAGCGAAAAACAATGAGCAGTTCTTC. This sequence encodes CATSRVLAKNNEQFF. Combining the CDR3 with reference TRBV15 and TRBJ2-1 gives the whole variable domain DAMVIQNPRYQVTQFGKPVTLSCSQTLNHNVMYWYQQKSSQAPKLLFHYYDKDFNNEADTPDNFQSRRPNTSFCFLDIRSPGLGDTAMYLCATSRVLAKNNEQFFGPGTRLTVL.

The rearrangement uses TRBV4-3 and TRBJ1-4; tentative D call: TRBD1 (5 bases). Germline-derived CDR1 and CDR2 are LGHNA and YSLEER. There are 15 residues in the CDR3. Trimming stripped 4 bases from V and 7 bases from J, with 16 bases between. The CDR3 DNA sequence: TGCGCCAGCAGCCGATCGGCGGCGGGGACTGAAAAACTGTTTTTT. Its translation: CASSRSAAGTEKLFF.

This chain joins TRBV7-2 and TRBJ2-3, with D perhaps TRBD2 (5 bases). This CDR3 region has 11 residues. From germline, CDR1 is SGHTA and CDR2 FQGNSA. Trimming left V 5 bases short and J 8 bases short, with 8 bases between. CDR3 loop: CASSQGGTQYF. The CDR3 DNA follows: TGTGCCAGCAGCCAAGGAGGTACGCAGTATTTT.

This chain joins TRBV27 and TRBJ1-1; 10 nucleotides line up with TRBD1. This CDR3 spans 14 amino acids. In germline, CDR1 is MNHEY, CDR2 SMNVEV (reference sequence). V was clipped by 7 bases and J by 5 bases; unmatched bases: 7. In DNA, the CDR3 is TGTGCCAGCACCCTCAGGGGACAGGGGACTGAAGCTTTCTTT. Translating it yields CASTLRGQGTEAFF.

This rearrangement joins TRBV28 to TRBJ2-2; maybe TRBD1 (6 bases). The ends were cut back, 1 base at V and 3 bases at J, with 6 bases in the middle. Germline-derived CDR1 and CDR2 are MDHEN and SYDVKM. The CDR3 extends over 14 amino acids. This CDR3 is CASSLYRDTGELFF. The CDR3, as DNA: TGTGCCAGCAGTTTATACAGGGACACCGGGGAGCTGTTTTTT.

This clone has just one count. This chain links TRBV10-3 with TRBJ1-2; a possible D gene is TRBD1 (6 bases). The CDR3 totals 14 residues. Germline V gives CDR1 ENHRY, CDR2 SYGVKD. V gave up 3 bases and J gave up 2 bases, with 10 bases separating them. CDR3 in amino acids: CAISERTGNYGYTF. Here the CDR3 DNA reads TGTGCCATCAGTGAAAGAACAGGGAACTATGGCTACACCTTC.

This rearrangement joins TRBV18 to TRBJ1-2, with 9 bases that match TRBD1. The CDR3 length is 14 residues. Per germline, CDR1 KGHSH and CDR2 LQKENI. With V trimmed by 3 bases and J by 3 bases, 2 bases remained unmatched. The CDR3 DNA sequence: TGTGCCAGCTCACCCCGACAGGGGGACTATGGCTACACCTTC. Translated: CASSPRQGDYGYTF.

The chain links TRBV7-2 to TRBJ2-7; D is possibly TRBD1 (5 bases). The ends were cut back, 1 base at V and 5 bases at J, with 21 bases in the middle. From germline, CDR1 is SGHTA and CDR2 FQGNSA. The CDR3 contains 17 residues. The CDR3 DNA reads TGTGCCAGCAGCTTAGAGATCAGGGCCGTCCTAGGGCACGAGCAGTACTTC. Protein sequence: CASSLEIRAVLGHEQYF.

This rearrangement joins TRBV19 to TRBJ2-7; 8 positions agree with TRBD1. Germline CDR1 and CDR2: LNHDA and SQIVND (reference sequence). Trimming removed 5 bases from V and 10 bases from J; junction bases left unmatched: 10. This CDR3 contains 13 residues. The CDR3 coding sequence is TGTGCCAGTAGTCCCGACAGGGGCCCCCACCAGTACTTC. Translated, it gives CASSPDRGPHQYF.

The chain couples TRBV29-1 to TRBJ2-1; 11 positions agree with TRBD2. The germline V gene has CDR1 SQVTM and CDR2 ANQGSEA. This CDR3 comprises 16 residues. V trimming: 3 bases; J trimming: 7 bases; junction bases outside the gene matches: 11. The CDR3 region is CSVEGARASGRNEQFF. The CDR3 DNA reads as TGCAGCGTTGAGGGTGCTCGGGCTAGCGGGAGGAATGAGCAGTTCTTC.

The genes are TRBV5-6 and TRBJ1-1; 9 bases line up with TRBD1. This CDR3 has 15 residues. V lost 4 bases to trimming and J lost 1 base; unmatched junction nucleotides: 5. Germline loops: CDR1 SGHDT, CDR2 YYEEEE. The CDR3 sequence: CASSDDRGGNTEAFF. CDR3 DNA sequence: TGTGCCAGCAGCGACGACAGGGGGGGGAACACTGAAGCTTTCTTT. Drawing the rest from reference TRBV5-6 and TRBJ1-1, the complete variable domain is DAGVTQSPTHLIKTRGQQVTLRCSPKSGHDTVSWYQQALGQGPQFIFQYYEEEERQRGNFPDRFSGHQFPNYSSELNVNALLLGDSALYLCASSDDRGGNTEAFFGQGTRLTVV.

The V gene is TRBV15, the J gene TRBJ1-4, with TRBD1 as a possible D gene (6 bases). Germline V CDR1 and CDR2: LNHNV, YYDKDF (reference sequence). The CDR3 covers 17 residues. The V end lost 1 base, the J end lost 4 bases, and 16 bases lay between the germline ends. The CDR3 sequence is CATSRGGWGLGNEKLFF. The DNA for the CDR3 is TGTGCCACCAGCAGAGGGGGTTGGGGGCTTGGTAATGAAAAACTGTTTTTT.

This chain links TRBV19 with TRBJ2-1; tentative D call: TRBD2 (6 bases). The germline V and J ends were trimmed by 5 bases and 9 bases, with 11 bases remaining between them. This CDR3 has 12 residues. Per germline, CDR1 LNHDA and CDR2 SQIVND (reference sequence). Here the CDR3 DNA reads TGTGCCAGTAGTCCCCGACTAGGTGAGCAGTTCTTC. Translation gives CASSPRLGEQFF.

The chain joins TRBV27 to TRBJ2-1; the match to TRBD2 covers 9 bases. This CDR3 is built from 16 residues. V gave up 5 bases and J gave up 4 bases; unmatched junction bases: 9. From germline, CDR1 is MNHEY and CDR2 SMNVEV (reference sequence). The CDR3 DNA reads as TGTGCCAGCAGTCCCCTGGGGCGGGAGGGTTACAATGAGCAGTTCTTC. Translation gives CASSPLGREGYNEQFF.

The CDR3 region is CASSTGTVNEKLFF. The CDR3 region has the DNA TGCGCCAGCAGCACCGGGACAGTTAATGAAAAACTGTTTTTT. The genes are TRBV5-1 and TRBJ1-4; 7 positions agree with TRBD1. The germline gives CDR1 SGHRS, CDR2 YFSETQ. V was clipped by 4 bases and J by 4 bases; unmatched bases: 4. The CDR3 spans 14 residues.

The chain is built from TRBV11-1 and TRBJ1-3; maybe TRBD1 (6 bases). CDR3 length: 16 amino acids. Germline loops: CDR1 SGHAT, CDR2 FQDESV (reference sequence). Trimming removed 5 bases from V and 2 bases from J, with 16 bases in between. CDR3 loop: CASSHRRQDPGNTIYF. For the CDR3, the DNA is TGTGCCAGCAGCCATCGTCGACAGGACCCTGGAAACACCATATATTTT.